The T cell receptor beta chain under discussion was sequenced for a study of blood T cell repertoires in COVID-19. On the study more broadly: The study drew acute and convalescent COVID-19 samples from the United States, Italy and Spain.

CDR1 is MDHEN, CDR2 SYDVKM, per germline. This CDR3 has 15 amino acids. The J segment lost 7 bases and the V segment lost 5 bases, leaving 5 bases of the junction unmatched. In the original analysis: Amplification of reference gene primers was used by the study to estimate nucleated cell counts. Assay: immunoSEQ multiplex PCR; the TCRdb copy retains only in-frame clones and omits some. The V and J calls and clone size are taken from that table; D and trimming were inferred from the DNA. The sample records approximately 120,000 clones, approximately 90% being singletons. This chain connects TRBV28 to TRBJ1-4; the match to TRBD1 covers 12 bases. The clonotype was recovered from a man aged 45 to 65 with COVID-19, enrolled during active disease. Sequencing was carried out using peripheral blood. The CDR3 loop reads CASSQPGQGAEKLFF. DNA for the CDR3: TGTGCCAGCAGTCAACCGGGACAGGGGGCTGAAAAACTGTTTTTT.